The sequence of this T cell receptor (beta chain) was determined in a study of T cell repertoires in cytomegalovirus infection. As for the study in general: Recently identified HLA-C-restricted CMV epitopes and well-studied HLA-B-restricted CMV epitopes were used by the study. Indications came from public TCR beta signatures; they pointed to CMV infection and to a matching HLA type. Study results and caveats: What dominated the ex vivo response were HLA-C-restricted CMV-specific TCR beta clonotypes. Pooled public TCR beta family frequency picked out CMV carriers with the relevant HLA.

This clonotype was found many times. Its antigen is not known. MiXCR was run by TCRdb on the reads, yielding one entry per CDR3 protein. Among roughly 800,000 distinct CDR3 sequences listed, roughly 29% were seen once. The CDR3 has 13 amino acids. V lost 8 bases to trimming and J lost 1 base, with 8 bases between them. Germline V gene data show CDR1 as SGHTA and CDR2 as FQGTGA. Material: cultured CD8+ T cells from PBMCs, obtained from culture after CMV antigen stimulation. The receptor comes from a human donor in good health (CMV status not recorded). Some clones in this sample may be carry-over from other donors' samples. The rearrangement links TRBV7-3 to TRBJ2-2; D remains unclear. CDR3 in DNA: TGTGCCAGCCGTTCTCGGAACACCGGGGAGCTGTTTTTT. Protein sequence: CASRSRNTGELFF.